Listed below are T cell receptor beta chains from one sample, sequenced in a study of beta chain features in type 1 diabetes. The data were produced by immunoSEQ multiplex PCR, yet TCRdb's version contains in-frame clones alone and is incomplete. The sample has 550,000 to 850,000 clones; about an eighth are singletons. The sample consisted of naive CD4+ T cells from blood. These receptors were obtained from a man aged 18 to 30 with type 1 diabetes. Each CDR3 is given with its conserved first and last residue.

CDR3 protein: CSGAGASQETQYF
J gene: TRBJ2-5
V gene: TRBV29-1

CDR3 protein: CASRPAGTPSGELFF
J gene: TRBJ2-2
V gene: TRBV28

CDR3 protein: CASSFVTSYEQYF
J gene: TRBJ2-7
V gene: TRBV28

CDR3 protein: CAWSAGGTQYF
J gene: TRBJ2-5
V gene: TRBV30

CDR3 protein: CACPGAGVYEQYF
J gene: TRBJ2-7
V gene: TRBV30

CDR3 protein: CASSFTSYEQYF
J gene: TRBJ2-7
V gene: TRBV7-8

CDR3 protein: CASSPGTAMNTEAFF
J gene: TRBJ1-1
V gene: TRBV5-1

CDR3 protein: CASSVSPTGNYGYTF
J gene: TRBJ1-2
V gene: TRBV9

CDR3 protein: CAISRPAGPGDNYRGYTF
J gene: TRBJ1-2
V gene: TRBV10-3

CDR3 protein: CASSQRGWAGQTNYGYTF
J gene: TRBJ1-2
V gene: TRBV4-1

CDR3 protein: CASLGSGTVKMELFF
J gene: TRBJ2-2
V gene: TRBV2

CDR3 protein: CASSYYGGRSTEAFF
J gene: TRBJ1-1
V gene: TRBV6-5

CDR3 protein: CASSPPEGQGSYEQYF
J gene: TRBJ2-7
V gene: TRBV7-9

CDR3 protein: CAWSGGVEQFF
J gene: TRBJ2-1
V gene: TRBV30

CDR3 protein: CAWRLQGGNEKLFF
J gene: TRBJ1-4
V gene: TRBV30

CDR3 protein: CSVVVMRGTDTQYF
J gene: TRBJ2-3
V gene: TRBV29-1